This TCR beta chain is drawn from a study of a mutant IDH1 vaccine in newly diagnosed glioma. Study-level background: With temozolomide cycles, or 4-6 weeks after radiotherapy alone, vaccination was started. Treated patients, roughly 62% male and approximately 40% female, averaged around 40 years of age. Points from the study as a whole: Vaccine-induced immune responses occurred in roughly 95% of patients. Pseudoprogression seemed unrelated to changes in top peripheral T cell clonotypes.

Notes on this clone: Its antigen remains unidentified.

The protocol was immunoSEQ multiplex PCR, while the TCRdb copy is restricted to in-frame clones and leaves out a portion. The sample lists over 30,000 clones; roughly 54% were seen once. Trimming shortened V by 11 bases and J by 7 bases, and 18 bases separated the two germline ends. The CDR3 has 14 residues. The germline gives CDR1 MNHNY, CDR2 SVGAGI (reference sequence). Time point of the sample: week 5, during vaccination. Mutant IDH1 20-mer peptide, at 300 ug, made up each vaccine dose, with topical imiquimod. V is TRBV6-6 and J is TRBJ1-6; maybe TRBD1 (6 bases). The TCR sequence derives from a woman aged 18-30 years with glioma. The sequencing here drew on PBMCs, taken from a glioma patient whose treatment included an IDH1 peptide vaccine. The CDR3 sequence: CAGQLDPGNSPLHF. The CDR3 region has the DNA TGTGCCGGACAGCTGGACCCGGGGAATTCACCCCTCCACTTT.